The sample holds one count of the clone carrying this T cell receptor beta chain. Its antigen is undetermined. The entry originates in a study of a mutant IDH1 vaccine in newly diagnosed glioma. Using immunoSEQ multiplex PCR, the repertoire was profiled, and TCRdb retains in-frame clones only, with some absent. The data contain fewer than 150,000 clones, about 90% of them singletons. CDR3 length equals 15 residues. The junction had 11 bases not matched to a gene; V was cut back by 6 bases and J by 7 bases. CDR1 and CDR2 from the germline V gene are MNHNS and SASEGT. Time point denoted: week 11, during vaccination. Topical imiquimod accompanied each vaccine dose, which consisted of 300 ug of mutant IDH1 20-mer peptide.

The V and J genes are TRBV6-1 and TRBJ2-3; 9 positions match TRBD2. Here the sequenced sample was PBMCs, taken from a glioma patient whose treatment included an IDH1 peptide vaccine. The TCR sequence derives from a woman aged 45-65 years with glioma. As DNA, the CDR3 is TGTGCCAGCAGGGGGGCGGGAGGGCCGAGATATACGCAGTATTTT. Amino acid sequence: CASRGAGGPRYTQYF.